This T cell receptor beta chain was profiled in a study of blood T cell repertoires in COVID-19. In the study overall: The United States, Italy and Spain were the sources of the acute and convalescent COVID-19 samples. T cells, B-cell-depleted T cells, or PBMCs supplied cDNA or gDNA.

The CDR3 is 14 residues long. The germline CDR1 and CDR2 sequences are KGHSH and LQKENI. V gave up 2 bases and J gave up 2 bases, with 10 bases separating them. Original processing methods: Researchers report that nucleated cell counts were estimated from reference gene primer amplification. Sequencing was performed with immunoSEQ multiplex PCR; in TCRdb, only in-frame clones are kept and a portion is missing. Clonal size and the V and J genes are those of that table, whereas D and trimming came from the DNA. The table lists approximately 150,000 clones, just under 80% of them singletons. The chain carries TRBV18 and TRBJ2-7; D not resolved. This TCR derives from a woman aged 55-69 years with acute or convalescent COVID-19. Sequencing was performed on peripheral blood. CDR3 coding DNA: TGTGCCAGCTCACCAAGCGCTATCCCCTACGAGCAGTACTTC. Its protein is CASSPSAIPYEQYF. The whole variable domain, remainder taken from reference TRBV18 and TRBJ2-7, is NAGVMQNPRHLVRRRGQEARLRCSPMKGHSHVYWYRQLPEEGLKFMVYLQKENIIDESGMPKERFSAEFPKEGPSILRIQQVVRGDSAAYFCASSPSAIPYEQYFGPGTRLTVT.